The entry below gives a single TCR beta chain sequence along with its context. Its antigen is not known. Germline is not matched at one junction end, which may reflect a read error. The CDR3 extends over 14 amino acids. Looked up from germline, CDR1 is MDHEN and CDR2 is SYDVKM. TCR beta CDR3 regions were amplified from RNA transcripts. The HTBI set primed first-round TCR CDR3 RT-PCR. Each CDR3 protein gets one entry after TCRdb re-called the multiplex PCR reads with MiXCR. The repertoire holds about half a million distinct CDR3 sequences, roughly 23% seen once, with around 54% in the top ten. This sample is part of a study of T cells in Graves' hyperthyroidism and ophthalmopathy. Findings and caveats of the study: Model output signaled ophthalmopathy a median roughly 6.5 months ahead of onset.

The clonotype originates from a woman between 70 and 85 years old with Graves' ophthalmopathy. The chain employs TRBV28 and TRBJ1-3, with D possibly TRBD1 on 5 matching bases. Source material: blood. The CDR3, as DNA: TGTGCCAGCAGAAGGACCGCGGGGGGAAACACCATGTATTTT. Protein: CASRRTAGGNTMYF.